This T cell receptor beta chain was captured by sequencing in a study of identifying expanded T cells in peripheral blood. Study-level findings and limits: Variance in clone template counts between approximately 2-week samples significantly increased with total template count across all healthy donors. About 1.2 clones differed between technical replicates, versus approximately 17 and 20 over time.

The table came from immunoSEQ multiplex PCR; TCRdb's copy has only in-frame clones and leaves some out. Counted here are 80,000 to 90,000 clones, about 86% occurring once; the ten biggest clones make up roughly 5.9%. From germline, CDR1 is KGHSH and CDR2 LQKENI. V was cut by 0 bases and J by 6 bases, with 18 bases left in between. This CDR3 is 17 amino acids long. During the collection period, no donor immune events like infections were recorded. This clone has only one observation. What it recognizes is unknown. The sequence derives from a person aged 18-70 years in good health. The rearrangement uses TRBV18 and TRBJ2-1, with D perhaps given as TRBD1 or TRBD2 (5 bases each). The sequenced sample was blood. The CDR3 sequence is CASSPPISGGAGNEQFF. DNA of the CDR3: TGTGCCAGCTCACCACCGATATCTGGGGGTGCTGGCAATGAGCAGTTCTTC.